This is a list of T cell receptor beta chains from one sample in a study of control samples from healthy donors and cancer patients. This table comes from immunoSEQ multiplex PCR, and its TCRdb copy is limited to in-frame clones, with some not included. The table shows around 110,000 clones, with about 93% occurring only once. Sequenced input: blood. The source of these receptors is a man under 40 in good health. The CDR3 runs from the conserved cysteine through the conserved F or W. The D gene is left open where the match is weak. A clone size is listed for some rows: how often the clone was seen (once, few, many), or a class if it is expanded.

V	J	size	D	DNA	CDR3
TRBV5-1	TRBJ2-1	once	-	TGCGCCAGCAGCCTGCAGGGACTGGGTACCAGCTCCTACAATGAGCAGTTCTTC	CASSLQGLGTSSYNEQFF
TRBV21-1	TRBJ1-1	-	-	TGTGCCAGCAGGGGGGAGCGGGGGCATTATACTGAAGCTTTCTTT	CASRGERGHYTEAFF
TRBV6-4	TRBJ2-2	once	TRBD2	TGTGCCAGCAGTGAAAGTCCTAGCGGGGGCACCGGGGAGCTGTTTTTT	CASSESPSGGTGELFF
TRBV27	TRBJ1-2	-	-	TGTGCCAGCAGTTTCGACAGAACAAACTATGGCTACACCTTC	CASSFDRTNYGYTF
TRBV18	TRBJ2-5	-	TRBD1	TGTGCCAGCTCTTGGGACAGGGGTCGAGAGACCCAGTACTTC	CASSWDRGRETQYF
TRBV18	TRBJ2-6	-	-	TGTGCCAGCTCACCTAACCCGGTGGGTGGTTCTGGGGCCAACGTCCTGACTTTC	CASSPNPVGGSGANVLTF
TRBV3-1/TRBV3-2	TRBJ1-1	-	-	TGTGCCAGCAGCCAAGGCCTTACAGGGTATGCTTTCTTT	CASSQGLTGYAFF
TRBV6-1	TRBJ1-1	-	TRBD1	TGTGCCAGCAGTGAAGCAACAGGGGGCGCGGGTACTGAAGCTTTCTTT	CASSEATGGAGTEAFF
TRBV19	TRBJ1-6	-	-	TGTGCCAGTAGTATATGGGGGGTGCGGGCACCCCTCCACTTT	CASSIWGVRAPLHF
TRBV11-2	TRBJ2-1	-	-	TGTGCCATCAAAACGGGGCCTAACAATGAGCAGTTCTTC	CAIKTGPNNEQFF